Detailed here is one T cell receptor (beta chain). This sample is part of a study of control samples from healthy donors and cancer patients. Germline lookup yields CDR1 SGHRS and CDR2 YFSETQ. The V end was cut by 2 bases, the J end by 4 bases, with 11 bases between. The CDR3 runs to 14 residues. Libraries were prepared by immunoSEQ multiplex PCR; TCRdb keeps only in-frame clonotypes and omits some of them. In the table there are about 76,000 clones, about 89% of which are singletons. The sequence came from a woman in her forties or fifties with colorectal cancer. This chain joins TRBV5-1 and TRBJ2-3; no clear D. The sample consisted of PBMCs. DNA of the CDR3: TGCGCCAGCAGCTTTAGCCCCGGCTCAGATACGCAGTATTTT. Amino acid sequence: CASSFSPGSDTQYF.